A selection of T cell receptor beta chains follows, all from one sample in a study of blood T cell repertoires in COVID-19. Sequenced by immunoSEQ multiplex PCR; TCRdb stores in-frame clones only, minus some. Of 250,000 to 300,000 clones detected, 83% appear once; the ten largest clones hold 4.5% to 7%. Sequencing was performed on peripheral blood. These receptors came from an elderly man with acute or convalescent COVID-19. Both conserved end residues are part of each CDR3. The D gene is left open where the match is weak. Clone size is stated in some rows and not others, as once, few, many or a class when expanded.

d_gene	v_gene	abundance	j_gene	len	CDR3nt	CDR3aa
.	TRBV5-4	once	TRBJ2-7	13	TGTGCCAGCAGCTCCGCGAGCTCCTACGAGCAGTACTTC	CASSSASSYEQYF
TRBD1	TRBV6-1	once	TRBJ2-6	16	TGTGCCAGCAGTGACCAGGGGGCGCTAGGGGCCAACGTCCTGACTTTC	CASSDQGALGANVLTF
.	TRBV5-8	.	TRBJ2-7	11	TGTGCCAGCAGCCGGAGAGGCGAGCAGTACTTC	CASSRRGEQYF
.	TRBV29-1	.	TRBJ2-5	13	TGCAGCGTTCAGGCCCAATACCAAGAGACCCAGTACTTC	CSVQAQYQETQYF
.	TRBV3-1/TRBV3-2	.	TRBJ1-3	15	TGTGCCAGCAGCCGGCTGAACGGGGTTGGAAACACCATATATTTT	CASSRLNGVGNTIYF
TRBD2	TRBV27	.	TRBJ2-7	14	TGTGCCAGCAGTGTAGCGGGAGGCATTTACGAGCAGTACTTC	CASSVAGGIYEQYF
TRBD1	TRBV3-1/TRBV3-2	.	TRBJ1-2	15	TGTGCCAGCAGCCAAACAGGGACAGATGATTATGGCTACACCTTC	CASSQTGTDDYGYTF
.	TRBV5-4	few	TRBJ2-3	15	TGTGCCAGCAGCTTGGGTGGCGGCCTCACAGATACGCAGTATTTT	CASSLGGGLTDTQYF
TRBD2	TRBV5-4	.	TRBJ2-7	17	TGTGCCAGCAGCTCAGGGGGAGCGGGGGGGATACGCTACGAGCAGTACTTC	CASSSGGAGGIRYEQYF
.	TRBV18	.	TRBJ1-6	14	TGTGCCAGCTCCCCCAGCTCCTATAATTCACCCCTCCACTTT	CASSPSSYNSPLHF
TRBD1	TRBV28	.	TRBJ2-1	17	TGTGCCAGCAGCACACAGGGGGCCAACATTCCCTACAATGAGCAGTTCTTC	CASSTQGANIPYNEQFF
TRBD2	TRBV19	.	TRBJ2-1	17	TGTGCCAGTAGTAGAGAACCTAGCGGGATTCGCTACAATGAGCAGTTCTTC	CASSREPSGIRYNEQFF
.	TRBV19	.	TRBJ2-6	14	TGTGGCAGTGCCCCGAGCTCTGGGGCCAACGTCCTGACTTTC	CGSAPSSGANVLTF
.	TRBV29-1	few	TRBJ2-7	14	TGCAGCGTCCGAAGCGGCGGCGGACCCTACGAGCAGTACTTC	CSVRSGGGPYEQYF
.	TRBV28	.	TRBJ1-3	15	TGTGCCAGCAGTTTTTCTCAGATCTCTGGAAACACCATATATTTT	CASSFSQISGNTIYF
.	TRBV5-4	.	TRBJ2-3	15	TGTGCCAGCAGCTCCCGACAAACTAGCACAGATACGCAGTATTTT	CASSSRQTSTDTQYF
.	TRBV9	once	TRBJ2-3	14	TGTGCCAGCAGCGTATTAGAGCTCACAGATACGCAGTATTTT	CASSVLELTDTQYF
TRBD2	TRBV19	.	TRBJ2-5	14	TGTGCCAGTAGGGAGCGGGGGTTCCAAGAGACCCAGTACTTC	CASRERGFQETQYF
.	TRBV6-5	.	TRBJ2-5	13	TGTGCCAGCAGCGACACAGGGTGGGAGACCCAGTACTTC	CASSDTGWETQYF
TRBD1	TRBV20-1	.	TRBJ1-4	15	TGCAGTGCTAGTCTATCACAGGGGGCCAGCGAAAAACTGTTTTTT	CSASLSQGASEKLFF
TRBD1	TRBV6-1	.	TRBJ1-1	15	TGTGCCAGCAGCGAAGGGACAGGGGGGAGGACTGAAGCTTTCTTT	CASSEGTGGRTEAFF
TRBD2	TRBV10-1	.	TRBJ2-3	16	TGCGCCAGCAGTGAAGGGACTAGGGGGGGCACAGATACGCAGTATTTT	CASSEGTRGGTDTQYF
TRBD1	TRBV28	.	TRBJ1-4	15	TGTGCCAGCAGTTTAACCGGGACAGGGGTAGAAAAACTGTTTTTT	CASSLTGTGVEKLFF
TRBD1	TRBV2	.	TRBJ2-1	13	TGTGCCGGGTGGGACGGGACAGGCAATGAGCAGTTCTTC	CAGWDGTGNEQFF
.	TRBV7-3	.	TRBJ2-1	13	TGTGCCAGCAGCGAGAAGACAGGGCGGGGGCAGTTCTTC	CASSEKTGRGQFF
.	TRBV28	.	TRBJ2-7	13	TGTGCCAGCACTGGGACAACTAGAGGCGAGCAGTACTTC	CASTGTTRGEQYF
.	TRBV6-5	.	TRBJ2-7	13	TGTGCCATCTCCCCCGCGGGAAGCTACGAGCAGTACTTC	CAISPAGSYEQYF